The 15 T cell receptor beta chains below all came from one sample that was sequenced in a study of T cells in localized non-small cell lung cancer. The repertoire was sequenced with immunoSEQ multiplex PCR; TCRdb's copy has only in-frame clones and lacks some. In the table there are 50,000 to 65,000 clones, about four fifths of which are singletons. Sequenced material: PBMCs, taken before any cancer treatment. These receptors came from a man aged 35 to 69 with stage II lung adenocarcinoma.

This sequence joins TRBV4-1 and TRBJ1-5, with 8 bases matching TRBD1. Germline trimming cut 0 bases from V and 2 bases from J; bases unmatched to any gene: 3. Germline CDR1 MGHRA, CDR2 YSYEKL. The CDR3 length is 16 residues. The CDR3 DNA follows: TGCGCCAGCAGCCAAGATCTGGACAGGGGCAATCAGCCCCAGCATTTT. It yields the protein CASSQDLDRGNQPQHF.

This clone has only one observation. The rearrangement uses TRBV30 and TRBJ2-7; 9 nucleotides align to TRBD1. J was trimmed by 0 bases and V by 4 bases; bases with no gene match: 4. Germline lookup yields CDR1 GTSNPN and CDR2 SVGIG (reference sequence). CDR3 length: 14 residues. The CDR3 nucleotides read TGTGCCTGGACTACAGGGGGCTCCTCCTACGAGCAGTACTTC. This gives the protein CAWTTGGSSYEQYF. The variable domain in full, completed from reference TRBV30 and TRBJ2-7, reads SQTIHQWPATLVQPVGSPLSLECTVEGTSNPNLYWYRQAAGRGLQLLFYSVGIGQISSEVPQNLSASRPQDRQFILSSKKLLLSDSGFYLCAWTTGGSSYEQYFGPGTRLTVT.

This clone was detected a few times. The CDR3 reads CASSPFDSAYEQYF. The CDR3 DNA follows: TGTGCCAGCAGTCCATTCGACAGTGCCTACGAGCAGTACTTC. The rearrangement uses TRBV27 and TRBJ2-7; D may be TRBD1 (5 bases). The CDR3 is 14 residues long. The germline V and J ends were trimmed by 5 bases and 2 bases, with 13 bases remaining between them. Germline assignment: CDR1 MNHEY and CDR2 SMNVEV (reference sequence).

This clone was recorded once. The chain is built from TRBV2 and TRBJ1-5; D gene uncertain. This CDR3 has 16 amino acids. The V and J ends lost 0 bases and 1 base respectively, with 10 bases between them. The germline CDR1 and CDR2 sequences are SNHLY and FYNNEI. The CDR3 coding sequence is TGTGCCAGCAGTGAAGCGATAGGGCTAAGCAATCAGCCCCAGCATTTT. It specifies CASSEAIGLSNQPQHF.

With respect to this clone: An end of the junction differs from the germline gene, which may be a read error. The gene calls are TRBV27 and TRBJ2-2; TRBD2 aligns across 12 bases. The CDR3 sequence is 15 residues long. Germline values: CDR1 MNHEY, CDR2 SMNVEV (reference sequence). The CDR3 spells CASNLLAGGPGELFF. CDR3 nucleotides: TGTGCCAGCAATTTACTAGCGGGAGGCCCCGGGGAGCTGTTTTTT.

The chain couples TRBV9 to TRBJ2-2, with D possibly being TRBD1 or TRBD2 (5 bases each). The CDR3 covers 15 residues. V lost 4 bases and J lost 1, with 11 bases in between. Looked up from germline, CDR1 is SGDLS and CDR2 is YYNGEE. The CDR3 sequence: CASSPLGRNTGELFF. CDR3 sequence (DNA): TGTGCCAGCAGCCCCTTGGGACGGAACACCGGGGAGCTGTTTTTT. Together with reference TRBV9 and TRBJ2-2, the CDR3 gives the full variable domain: DSGVTQTPKHLITATGQRVTLRCSPRSGDLSVYWYQQSLDQGLQFLIQYYNGEERAKGNILERFSAQQFPDLHSELNLSSLELGDSALYFCASSPLGRNTGELFFGEGSRLTVL.

The V and J genes are TRBV10-3 and TRBJ2-4; 9 positions match TRBD1. There are 15 residues in the CDR3. After removal of 5 bases from V and 9 bases from J, the junction contained 11 bases not matched to a gene. Germline CDR1 and CDR2: ENHRY and SYGVKD. The CDR3 here is CAISPRQGVGAIQYF. The DNA for the CDR3 is TGTGCCATCAGTCCCCGACAGGGGGTAGGGGCCATTCAGTACTTC.

The J gene is TRBJ2-4, the V gene TRBV9; 11 bases line up with TRBD2. Germline-derived CDR1 and CDR2 are SGDLS and YYNGEE. CDR3 length: 20 amino acids. The V gene end was trimmed by 3 bases and the J gene end by 0 bases; junction bases not matched to a gene: 14. CDR3 coding DNA: TGTGCCAGCAGCGCAACAGGGGAGACTAGCGGGGAACTAGCCAAAAACATTCAGTACTTC. Translating gives CASSATGETSGELAKNIQYF.

This clone was seen only once. This rearrangement joins TRBV6-5 to TRBJ1-5, with 10 bases identical to TRBD1. The CDR3 covers 14 residues. V shed 6 bases, J shed 6 bases, and the junction held 5 bases outside the gene matches. Germline CDR1 and CDR2: MNHEY and SVGAGI. The CDR3: CASRKGQGSQPQHF. CDR3 DNA: TGTGCCAGCAGGAAGGGACAGGGGAGTCAGCCCCAGCATTTT.

The genes are TRBV7-2 and TRBJ2-7; unclear D gene. Germline-derived CDR1 and CDR2 are SGHTA and FQGNSA. This CDR3 spans 12 amino acids. V lost 2 bases and J 0 bases, leaving 2 bases between the germline ends. The CDR3 here is CASSLSSYEQYF. The CDR3 DNA follows: TGTGCCAGCAGCTTAAGCTCCTACGAGCAGTACTTC.

The chain employs TRBV11-3 and TRBJ1-3, with 7 bases lining up with TRBD1. V gave up 5 bases and J gave up 0 bases; unmatched junction bases: 7. This CDR3 spans 16 amino acids. Germline V gene data show CDR1 as SGHNT and CDR2 as YENEEA. The CDR3 here is CASSHIGQDSGNTIYF. As DNA, the CDR3 is TGTGCCAGCAGCCATATAGGACAGGACTCTGGAAACACCATATATTTT.

In the case of this clone: An end of the junction differs from the germline gene, which may be a read error. The chain joins TRBV7-7 to TRBJ2-3; TRBD2 might be the D (7 bases). The CDR3 spans 14 residues. Germline V gene lookup returns CDR1 SSHAT and CDR2 FNYEAQ (reference sequence). The CDR3 here is CASSFGGPADTQYF. The CDR3 DNA reads TGTGCTAGCAGCTTCGGGGGGCCCGCAGATACGCAGTATTTT.

J is TRBJ1-2 and V is TRBV5-1, with D hard to call. V was trimmed by 2 bases and J by 2 bases, leaving 7 bases between them. CDR3 length equals 13 residues. Germline-derived CDR1 and CDR2 are SGHRS and YFSETQ. CDR3 sequence: CASSLSGNYGYTF. The CDR3 DNA follows: TGCGCCAGCAGCTTAAGCGGAAACTATGGCTACACCTTC.

The V call is TRBV7-2, the J call TRBJ2-1; 9 positions match TRBD1. Germline CDR1 is SGHTA and CDR2 is FQGNSA. The CDR3 is 16 residues long. Trimming removed 5 bases from V and 7 bases from J; junction bases left unmatched: 12. CDR3 in amino acids: CASSRGGQGLGNEQFF. The CDR3 coding sequence is TGTGCCAGCAGCCGTGGTGGACAGGGGCTAGGGAATGAGCAGTTCTTC.

The rearrangement joins TRBV18 to TRBJ2-2; perhaps D is TRBD1 or TRBD2 (6 bases each). The germline V gene has CDR1 KGHSH and CDR2 LQKENI. The CDR3 length is 18 residues. V dropped 0 bases and J dropped 3 bases, with 17 bases sitting between them. Written as DNA, the CDR3 is TGTGCCAGCTCACCACCGGGGGGCCACCCGGCCTACACCGGGGAGCTGTTTTTT. Its protein product is CASSPPGGHPAYTGELFF.